This T cell receptor beta chain was sequenced for a study of blood T cell repertoires in COVID-19. Study overall: Some COVID-19 samples were acute and others convalescent; all came from the United States, Italy and Spain. Sources were T cells, B-cell-depleted T cells, or PBMCs; the material itself was cDNA or gDNA.

The CDR3 is 13 residues long. Germline CDR1 is SNHLY and CDR2 is FYNNEI. After removal of 6 bases from V and 8 bases from J, the junction contained 5 bases not matched to a gene. Original methodology: From reference gene primer amplification, estimates of nucleated cell counts were derived. This table comes from immunoSEQ multiplex PCR, and its TCRdb copy is limited to in-frame clones, with some not included. That table gives V, J and clone size, and the DNA gave D and trimming. Of 110,000 or so clones listed, approximately 80% are singletons. Specimen: peripheral blood. The sequence came from an older woman with acute or convalescent COVID-19. The gene calls are TRBV2 and TRBJ1-4, with 8 bases matching TRBD1. The DNA of the CDR3 is TGTGCCAGCAGGAGGACAGGGACCGAAAAACTGTTTTTT. It translates to CASRRTGTEKLFF.